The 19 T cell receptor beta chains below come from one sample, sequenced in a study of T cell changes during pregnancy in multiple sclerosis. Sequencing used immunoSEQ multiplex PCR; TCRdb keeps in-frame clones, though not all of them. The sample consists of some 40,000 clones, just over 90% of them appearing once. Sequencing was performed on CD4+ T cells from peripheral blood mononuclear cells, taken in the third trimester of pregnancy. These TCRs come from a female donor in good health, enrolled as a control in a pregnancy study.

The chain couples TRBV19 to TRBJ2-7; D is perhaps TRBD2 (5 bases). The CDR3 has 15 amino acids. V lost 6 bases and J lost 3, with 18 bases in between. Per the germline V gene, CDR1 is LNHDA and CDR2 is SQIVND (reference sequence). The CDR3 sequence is CASREATARGYEQYF. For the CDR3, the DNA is TGTGCCAGTAGGGAGGCTACGGCGAGAGGCTACGAGCAGTACTTC.

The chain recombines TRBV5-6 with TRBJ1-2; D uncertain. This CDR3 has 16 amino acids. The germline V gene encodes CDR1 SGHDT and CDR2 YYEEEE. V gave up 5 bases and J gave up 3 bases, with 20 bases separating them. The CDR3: CASSRLRAGLYYGYTF. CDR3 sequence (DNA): TGTGCCAGCAGTCGTTTGAGGGCCGGTTTGTACTATGGCTACACCTTC.

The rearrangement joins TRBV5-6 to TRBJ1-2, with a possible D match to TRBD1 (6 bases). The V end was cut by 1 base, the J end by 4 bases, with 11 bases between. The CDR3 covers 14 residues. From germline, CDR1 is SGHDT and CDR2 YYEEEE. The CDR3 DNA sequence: TGTGCCAGCAGCTTGCTCAGGGGTGTCTATGGCTACACCTTC. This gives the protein CASSLLRGVYGYTF.

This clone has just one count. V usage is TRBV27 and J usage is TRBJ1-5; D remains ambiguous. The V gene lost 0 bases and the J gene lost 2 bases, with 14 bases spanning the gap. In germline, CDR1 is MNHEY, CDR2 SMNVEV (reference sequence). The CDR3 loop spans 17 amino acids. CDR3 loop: CASSLSPSGYGNQPQHF. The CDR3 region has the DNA TGTGCCAGCAGTTTATCACCATCGGGATATGGCAATCAGCCCCAGCATTTT.

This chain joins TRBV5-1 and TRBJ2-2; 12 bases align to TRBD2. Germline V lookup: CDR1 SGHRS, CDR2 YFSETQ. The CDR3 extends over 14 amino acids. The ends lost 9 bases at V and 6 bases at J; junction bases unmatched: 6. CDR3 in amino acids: CATSLAGGSGELFF. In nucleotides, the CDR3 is TGCGCCACCTCGCTAGCGGGAGGGTCCGGGGAGCTGTTTTTT. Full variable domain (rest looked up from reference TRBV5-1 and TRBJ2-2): KAGVTQTPRYLIKTRGQQVTLSCSPISGHRSVSWYQQTPGQGLQFLFEYFSETQRNKGNFPGRFSGRQFSNSRSEMNVSTLELGDSALYLCATSLAGGSGELFFGEGSRLTVL.

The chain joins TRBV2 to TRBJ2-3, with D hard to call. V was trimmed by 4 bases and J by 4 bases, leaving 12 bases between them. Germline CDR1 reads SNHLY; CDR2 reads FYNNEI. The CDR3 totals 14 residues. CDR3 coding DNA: TGTGCCAGCAGTGGGGCAGGTTCCCCAGATACGCAGTATTTT. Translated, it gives CASSGAGSPDTQYF.

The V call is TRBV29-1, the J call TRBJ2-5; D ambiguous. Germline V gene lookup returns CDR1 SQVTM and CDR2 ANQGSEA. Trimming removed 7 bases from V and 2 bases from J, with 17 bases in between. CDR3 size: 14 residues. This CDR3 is CSARVGTSQETQYF. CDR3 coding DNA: TGCAGCGCCCGCGTGGGCACCTCACAAGAGACCCAGTACTTC.

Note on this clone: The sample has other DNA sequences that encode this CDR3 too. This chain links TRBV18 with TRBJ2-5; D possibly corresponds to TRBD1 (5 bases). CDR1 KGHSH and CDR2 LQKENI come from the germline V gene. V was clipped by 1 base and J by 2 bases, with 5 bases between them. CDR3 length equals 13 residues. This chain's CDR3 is CASSPRQQETQYF. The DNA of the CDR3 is TGTGCCAGCTCACCACGACAGCAAGAGACCCAGTACTTC.

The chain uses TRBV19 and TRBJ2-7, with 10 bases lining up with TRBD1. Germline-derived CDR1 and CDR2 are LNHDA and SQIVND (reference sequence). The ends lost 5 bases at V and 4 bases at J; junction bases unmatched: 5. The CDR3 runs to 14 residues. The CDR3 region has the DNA TGTGCCAGTAGTCGACAGGGGGCTACTTACGAGCAGTACTTC. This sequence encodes CASSRQGATYEQYF.

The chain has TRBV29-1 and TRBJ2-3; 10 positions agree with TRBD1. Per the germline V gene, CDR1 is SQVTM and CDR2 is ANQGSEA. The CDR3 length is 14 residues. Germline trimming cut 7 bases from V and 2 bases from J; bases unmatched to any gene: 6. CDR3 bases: TGCAGCGGACCGGACAGGGGGGACACAGATACGCAGTATTTT. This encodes CSGPDRGDTDTQYF.

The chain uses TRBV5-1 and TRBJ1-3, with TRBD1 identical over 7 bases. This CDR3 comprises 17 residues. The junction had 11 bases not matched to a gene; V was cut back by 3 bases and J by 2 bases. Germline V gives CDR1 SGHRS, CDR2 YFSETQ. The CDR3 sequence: CASSSGPQGSTGNTIYF. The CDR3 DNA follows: TGCGCCAGCAGCTCAGGCCCACAGGGGTCCACTGGAAACACCATATATTTT. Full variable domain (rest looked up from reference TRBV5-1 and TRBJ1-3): KAGVTQTPRYLIKTRGQQVTLSCSPISGHRSVSWYQQTPGQGLQFLFEYFSETQRNKGNFPGRFSGRQFSNSRSEMNVSTLELGDSALYLCASSSGPQGSTGNTIYFGEGSWLTVV.

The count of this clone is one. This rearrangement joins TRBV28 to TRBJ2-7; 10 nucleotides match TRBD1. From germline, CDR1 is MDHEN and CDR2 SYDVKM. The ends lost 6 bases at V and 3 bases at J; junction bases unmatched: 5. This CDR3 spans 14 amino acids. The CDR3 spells CASSSGQGLYEQYF. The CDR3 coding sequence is TGTGCCAGCAGCTCGGGACAGGGGCTCTACGAGCAGTACTTC.

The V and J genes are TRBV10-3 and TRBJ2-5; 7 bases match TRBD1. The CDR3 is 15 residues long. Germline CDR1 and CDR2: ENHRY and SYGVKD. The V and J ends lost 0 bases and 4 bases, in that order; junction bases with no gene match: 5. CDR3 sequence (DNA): TGTGCCATCAGTGAGTCGACAGGGAGACCAGAGACCCAGTACTTC. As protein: CAISESTGRPETQYF.

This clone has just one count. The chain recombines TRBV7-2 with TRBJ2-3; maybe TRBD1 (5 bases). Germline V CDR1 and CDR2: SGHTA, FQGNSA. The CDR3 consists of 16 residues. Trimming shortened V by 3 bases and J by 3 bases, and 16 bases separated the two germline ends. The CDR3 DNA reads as TGTGCCAGCAGCTTCCCAGGGAAAAGAACGACAGATACGCAGTATTTT. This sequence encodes CASSFPGKRTTDTQYF.

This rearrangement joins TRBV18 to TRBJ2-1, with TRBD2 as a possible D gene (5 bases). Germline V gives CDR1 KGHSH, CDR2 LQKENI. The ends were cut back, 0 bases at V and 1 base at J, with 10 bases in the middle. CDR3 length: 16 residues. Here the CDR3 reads CASSPPPSTSYNEQFF. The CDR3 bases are TGTGCCAGCTCACCACCGCCTAGCACGTCCTACAATGAGCAGTTCTTC.

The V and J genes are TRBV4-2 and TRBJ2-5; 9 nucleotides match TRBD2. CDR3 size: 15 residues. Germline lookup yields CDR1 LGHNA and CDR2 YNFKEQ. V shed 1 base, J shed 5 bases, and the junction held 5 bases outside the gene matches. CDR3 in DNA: TGTGCCAGCAGCCAAGGTGGCGGGGGGGCGGAGACCCAGTACTTC. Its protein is CASSQGGGGAETQYF.

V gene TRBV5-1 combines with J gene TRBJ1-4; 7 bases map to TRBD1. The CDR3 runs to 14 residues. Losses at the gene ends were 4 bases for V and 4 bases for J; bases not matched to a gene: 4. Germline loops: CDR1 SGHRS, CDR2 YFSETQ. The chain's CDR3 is CASSEQGINEKLFF. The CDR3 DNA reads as TGCGCCAGCAGCGAACAGGGGATTAATGAAAAACTGTTTTTT.

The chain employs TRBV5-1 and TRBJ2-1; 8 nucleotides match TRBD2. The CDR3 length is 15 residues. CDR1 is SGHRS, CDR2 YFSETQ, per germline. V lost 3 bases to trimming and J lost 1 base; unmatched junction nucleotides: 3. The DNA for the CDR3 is TGCGCCAGCAGCTATAGCGGGGAGTCCTACAATGAGCAGTTCTTC. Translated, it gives CASSYSGESYNEQFF.

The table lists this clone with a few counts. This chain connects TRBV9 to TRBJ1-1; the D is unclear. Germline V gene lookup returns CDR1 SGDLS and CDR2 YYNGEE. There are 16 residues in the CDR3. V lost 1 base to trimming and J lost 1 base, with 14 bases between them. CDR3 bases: TGTGCCAGCAGCGTAAGTGCAGGCCTGAAGAACACTGAAGCTTTCTTT. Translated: CASSVSAGLKNTEAFF.